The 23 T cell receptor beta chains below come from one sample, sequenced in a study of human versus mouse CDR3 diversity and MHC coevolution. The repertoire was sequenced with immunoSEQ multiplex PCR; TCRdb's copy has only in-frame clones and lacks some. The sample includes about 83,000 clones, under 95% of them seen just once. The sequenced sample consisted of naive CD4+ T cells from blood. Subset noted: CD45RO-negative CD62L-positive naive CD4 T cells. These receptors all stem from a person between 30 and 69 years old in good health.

The CDR3 sequence: CASSLAALAGEVTWTGELFF. In DNA, the CDR3 is TGTGCCAGCAGCTTGGCGGCGCTAGCGGGAGAGGTTACGTGGACCGGGGAGCTGTTTTTT. J is TRBJ2-2 and V is TRBV5-4; 10 bases line up with TRBD2. This CDR3 region has 20 residues. Germline lookup yields CDR1 SGHNT and CDR2 YYREEE (reference sequence). With V trimmed by 0 bases and J by 5 bases, 16 bases remained unmatched.

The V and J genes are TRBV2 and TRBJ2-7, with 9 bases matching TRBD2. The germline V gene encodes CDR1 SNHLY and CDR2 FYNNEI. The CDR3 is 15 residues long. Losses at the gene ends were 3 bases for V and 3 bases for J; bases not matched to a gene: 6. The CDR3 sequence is CASSEGLAGVYEQYF. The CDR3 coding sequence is TGTGCCAGCAGTGAGGGATTAGCGGGGGTCTACGAGCAGTACTTC.

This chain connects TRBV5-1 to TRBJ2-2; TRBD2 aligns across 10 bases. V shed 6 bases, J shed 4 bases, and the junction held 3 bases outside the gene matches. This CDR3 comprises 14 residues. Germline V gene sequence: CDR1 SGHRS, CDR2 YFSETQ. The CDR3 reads CASKSSGGTGELFF. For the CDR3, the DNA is TGCGCCAGCAAATCTAGCGGGGGCACCGGGGAGCTGTTTTTT.

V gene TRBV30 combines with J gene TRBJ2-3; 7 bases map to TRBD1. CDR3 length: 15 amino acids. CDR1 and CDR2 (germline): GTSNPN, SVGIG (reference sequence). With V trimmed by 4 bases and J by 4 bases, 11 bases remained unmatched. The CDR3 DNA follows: TGTGCCTGGAATACGGGAAGGCAGGGGGCAGATACGCAGTATTTT. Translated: CAWNTGRQGADTQYF.

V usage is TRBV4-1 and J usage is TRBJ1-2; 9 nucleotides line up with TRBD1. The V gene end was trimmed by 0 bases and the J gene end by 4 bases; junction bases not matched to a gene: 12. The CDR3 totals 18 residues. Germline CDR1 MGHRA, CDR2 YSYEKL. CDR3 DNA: TGCGCCAGCAGCCAAGAACGTGGCGGGACAGGGCTCTCCTATGGCTACACCTTC. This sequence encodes CASSQERGGTGLSYGYTF.

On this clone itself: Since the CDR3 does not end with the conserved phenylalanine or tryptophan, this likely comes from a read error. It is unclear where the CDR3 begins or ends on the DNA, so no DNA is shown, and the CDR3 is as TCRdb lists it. CDR3 protein: CASSQDGAGAGLNL. This chain joins TRBV4-2 and TRBJ1-1. Germline-derived CDR1 and CDR2 are LGHNA and YNFKEQ. A total of 14 residues make up the CDR3, ends included.

The CDR3, as DNA: TGTGCCAGCAGCCAAAGGGGTTACGGTGGTGAGCAGTTCTTC. It translates to CASSQRGYGGEQFF. The V and J genes are TRBV14 and TRBJ2-1; D possibly corresponds to TRBD1 (5 bases). The CDR3 length is 14 residues. V gave up 2 bases and J gave up 9 bases, with 14 bases separating them. Germline V lookup: CDR1 SGHDN, CDR2 FVKESK. Complete variable domain (other parts from reference TRBV14 and TRBJ2-1): EAGVTQFPSHSVIEKGQTVTLRCDPISGHDNLYWYRRVMGKEIKFLLHFVKESKQDESGMPNNRFLAERTGGTYSTLKVQPAELEDSGVYFCASSQRGYGGEQFFGPGTRLTVL.

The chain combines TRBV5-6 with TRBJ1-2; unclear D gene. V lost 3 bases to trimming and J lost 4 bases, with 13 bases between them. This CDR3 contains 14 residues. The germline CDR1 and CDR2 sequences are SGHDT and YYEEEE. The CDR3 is CASSSVSIPYGYTF. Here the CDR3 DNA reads TGTGCCAGCAGCTCAGTATCGATACCCTATGGCTACACCTTC.

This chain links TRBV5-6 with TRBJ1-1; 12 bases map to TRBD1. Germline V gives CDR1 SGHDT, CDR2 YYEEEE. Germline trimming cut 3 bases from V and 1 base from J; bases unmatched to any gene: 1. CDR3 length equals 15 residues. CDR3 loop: CASSWGQGANTEAFF. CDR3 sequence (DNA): TGTGCCAGCAGCTGGGGACAGGGGGCGAACACTGAAGCTTTCTTT.

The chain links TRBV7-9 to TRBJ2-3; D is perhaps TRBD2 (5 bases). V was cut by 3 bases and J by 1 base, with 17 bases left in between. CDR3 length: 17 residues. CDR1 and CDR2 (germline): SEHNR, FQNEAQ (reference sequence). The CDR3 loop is CASSFSPTSGGTDTQYF. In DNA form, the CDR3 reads TGTGCCAGCAGCTTCAGCCCCACTAGTGGAGGCACAGATACGCAGTATTTT. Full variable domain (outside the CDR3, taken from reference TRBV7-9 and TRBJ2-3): DTGVSQNPRHKITKRGQNVTFRCDPISEHNRLYWYRQTLGQGPEFLTYFQNEAQLEKSRLLSDRFSAERPKGSFSTLEIQRTEQGDSAMYLCASSFSPTSGGTDTQYFGPGTRLTVL.

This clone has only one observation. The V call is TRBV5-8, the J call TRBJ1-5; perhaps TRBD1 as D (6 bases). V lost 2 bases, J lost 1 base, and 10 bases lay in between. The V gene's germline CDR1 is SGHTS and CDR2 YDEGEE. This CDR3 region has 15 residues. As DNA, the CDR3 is TGTGCCAGCAGCTTAGAGGGACAAAGCAATCAGCCCCAGCATTTT. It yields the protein CASSLEGQSNQPQHF.

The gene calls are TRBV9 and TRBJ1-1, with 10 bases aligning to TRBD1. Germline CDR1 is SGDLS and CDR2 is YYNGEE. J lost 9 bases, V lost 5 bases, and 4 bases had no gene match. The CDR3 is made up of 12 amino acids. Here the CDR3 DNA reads TGTGCCAGCAGGGGGACAGGGGCGCAAGCTTTCTTT. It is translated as CASRGTGAQAFF.

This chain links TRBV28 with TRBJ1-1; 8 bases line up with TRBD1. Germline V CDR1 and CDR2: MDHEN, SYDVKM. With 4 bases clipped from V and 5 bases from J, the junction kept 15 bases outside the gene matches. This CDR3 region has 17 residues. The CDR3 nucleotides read TGTGCCAGCAGTTCATATGACAGGGGAGTATTAGGAACTGAAGCTTTCTTT. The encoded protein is CASSSYDRGVLGTEAFF.

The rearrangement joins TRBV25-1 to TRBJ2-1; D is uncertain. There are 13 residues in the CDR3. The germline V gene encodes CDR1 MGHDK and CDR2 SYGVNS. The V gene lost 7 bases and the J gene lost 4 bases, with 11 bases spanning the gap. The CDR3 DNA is TGTGCCAGCAACGGGTCTCATTACAATGAGCAGTTCTTC. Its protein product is CASNGSHYNEQFF.

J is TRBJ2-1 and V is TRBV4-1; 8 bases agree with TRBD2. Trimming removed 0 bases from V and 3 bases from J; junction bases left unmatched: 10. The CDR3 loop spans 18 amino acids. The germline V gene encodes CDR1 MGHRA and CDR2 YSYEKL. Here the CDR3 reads CASSQDGVVAGNYNEQFF. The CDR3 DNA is TGCGCCAGCAGCCAAGATGGGGTGGTAGCGGGAAACTACAATGAGCAGTTCTTC.

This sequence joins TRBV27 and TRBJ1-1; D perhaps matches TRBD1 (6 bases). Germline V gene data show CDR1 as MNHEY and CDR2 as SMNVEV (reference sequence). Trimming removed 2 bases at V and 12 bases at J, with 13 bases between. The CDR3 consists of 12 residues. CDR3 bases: TGTGCCAGCAGTTTAAGTACAGGGCGGCCTTTCTTT. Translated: CASSLSTGRPFF.

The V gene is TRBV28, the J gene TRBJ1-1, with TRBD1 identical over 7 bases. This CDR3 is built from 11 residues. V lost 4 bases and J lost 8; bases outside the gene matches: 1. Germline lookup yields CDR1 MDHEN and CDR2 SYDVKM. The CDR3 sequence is CASSSDREAFF. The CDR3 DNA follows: TGTGCCAGCAGTTCGGACAGGGAAGCTTTCTTT.

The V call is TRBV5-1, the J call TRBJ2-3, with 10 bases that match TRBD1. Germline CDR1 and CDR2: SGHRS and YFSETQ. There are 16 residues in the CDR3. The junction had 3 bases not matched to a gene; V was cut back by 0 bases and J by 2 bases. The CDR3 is CASSLAGQGVTDTQYF. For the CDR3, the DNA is TGCGCCAGCAGCTTGGCAGGACAGGGGGTCACAGATACGCAGTATTTT.

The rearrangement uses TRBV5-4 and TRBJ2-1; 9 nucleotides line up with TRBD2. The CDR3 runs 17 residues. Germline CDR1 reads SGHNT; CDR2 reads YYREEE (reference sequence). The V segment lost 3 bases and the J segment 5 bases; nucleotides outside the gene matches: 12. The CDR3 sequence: CASSSPLWRGGHNEQFF. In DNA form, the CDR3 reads TGTGCCAGCAGCTCCCCCCTGTGGCGGGGGGGCCACAATGAGCAGTTCTTC.

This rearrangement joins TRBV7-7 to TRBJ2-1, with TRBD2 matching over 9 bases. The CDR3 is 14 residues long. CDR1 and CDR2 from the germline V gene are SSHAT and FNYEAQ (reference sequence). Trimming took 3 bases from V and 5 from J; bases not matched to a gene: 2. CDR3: CASSLRLADNEQFF. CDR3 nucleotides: TGTGCCAGCAGCTTGCGACTAGCGGACAATGAGCAGTTCTTC.

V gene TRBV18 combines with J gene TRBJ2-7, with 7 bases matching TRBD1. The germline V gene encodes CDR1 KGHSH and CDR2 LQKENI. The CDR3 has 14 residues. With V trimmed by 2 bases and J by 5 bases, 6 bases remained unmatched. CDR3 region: CASSPETGNHEQYF. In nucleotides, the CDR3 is TGTGCCAGCTCACCAGAGACAGGGAACCACGAGCAGTACTTC.

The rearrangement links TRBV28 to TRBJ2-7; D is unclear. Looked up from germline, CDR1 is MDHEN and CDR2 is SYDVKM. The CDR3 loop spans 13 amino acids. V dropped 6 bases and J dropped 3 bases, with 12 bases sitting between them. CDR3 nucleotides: TGTGCCAGCAGGTCCCGGGTCATCTACGAGCAGTACTTC. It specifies CASRSRVIYEQYF.

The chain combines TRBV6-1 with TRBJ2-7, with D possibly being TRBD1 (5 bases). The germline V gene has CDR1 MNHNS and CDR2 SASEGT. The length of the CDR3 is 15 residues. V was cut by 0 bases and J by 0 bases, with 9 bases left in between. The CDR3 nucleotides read TGTGCCAGCAGTGAAGCATTAAGGGGCTCCTACGAGCAGTACTTC. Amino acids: CASSEALRGSYEQYF.